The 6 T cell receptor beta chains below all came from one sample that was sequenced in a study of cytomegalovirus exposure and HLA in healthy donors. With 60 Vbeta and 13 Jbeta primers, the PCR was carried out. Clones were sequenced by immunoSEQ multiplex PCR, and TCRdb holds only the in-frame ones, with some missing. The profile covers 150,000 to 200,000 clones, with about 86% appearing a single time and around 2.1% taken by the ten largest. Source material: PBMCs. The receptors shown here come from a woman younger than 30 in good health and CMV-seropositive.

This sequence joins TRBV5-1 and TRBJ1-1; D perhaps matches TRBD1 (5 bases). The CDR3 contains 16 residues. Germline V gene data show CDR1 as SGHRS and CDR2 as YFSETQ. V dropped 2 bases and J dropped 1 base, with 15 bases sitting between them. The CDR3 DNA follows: TGCGCCAGCAGCTTACTACTATCAGGGCCGAACACTGAAGCTTTCTTT. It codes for CASSLLLSGPNTEAFF.

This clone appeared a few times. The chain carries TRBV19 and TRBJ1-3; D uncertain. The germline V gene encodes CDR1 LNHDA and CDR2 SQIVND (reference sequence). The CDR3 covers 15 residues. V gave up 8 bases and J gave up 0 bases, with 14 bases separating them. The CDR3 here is CASRLMGNSGNTIYF. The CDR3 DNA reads TGTGCCAGTCGATTGATGGGCAACTCTGGAAACACCATATATTTT. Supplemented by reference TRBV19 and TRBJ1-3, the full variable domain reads DGGITQSPKYLFRKEGQNVTLSCEQNLNHDAMYWYRQDPGQGLRLIYYSQIVNDFQKGDIAEGYSVSREKKESFPLTVTSAQKNPTAFYLCASRLMGNSGNTIYFGEGSWLTVV.

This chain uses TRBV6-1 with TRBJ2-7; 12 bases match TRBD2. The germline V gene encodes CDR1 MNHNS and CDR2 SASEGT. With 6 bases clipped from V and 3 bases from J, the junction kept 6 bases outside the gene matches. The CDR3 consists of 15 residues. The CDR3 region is CASRRLTSGGYEQYF. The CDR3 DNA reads TGTGCCAGCAGGAGGCTGACTAGCGGGGGCTACGAGCAGTACTTC.

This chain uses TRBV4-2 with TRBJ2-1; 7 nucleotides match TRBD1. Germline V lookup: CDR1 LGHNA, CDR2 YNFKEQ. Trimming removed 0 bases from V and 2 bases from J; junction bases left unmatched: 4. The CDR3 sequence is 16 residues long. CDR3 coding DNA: TGTGCCAGCAGCCAAGAGTCAGGGGGAGCCTACAATGAGCAGTTCTTC. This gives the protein CASSQESGGAYNEQFF.

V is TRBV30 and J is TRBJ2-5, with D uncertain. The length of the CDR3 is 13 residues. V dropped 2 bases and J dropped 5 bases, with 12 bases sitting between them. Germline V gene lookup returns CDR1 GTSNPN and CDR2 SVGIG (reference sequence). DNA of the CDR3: TGTGCCTGGAGTCGTGACACCCGGGAGACCCAGTACTTC. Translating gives CAWSRDTRETQYF.

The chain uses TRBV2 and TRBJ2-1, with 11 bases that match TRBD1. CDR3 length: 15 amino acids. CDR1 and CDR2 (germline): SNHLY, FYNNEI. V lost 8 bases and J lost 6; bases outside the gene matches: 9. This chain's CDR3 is CASLIPGQGVNEQFF. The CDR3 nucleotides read TGTGCCAGCCTGATACCGGGACAGGGGGTCAATGAGCAGTTCTTC.